This entry concerns a single T cell receptor (beta chain). TCRdb keeps only in-frame clones here, not all; method: immunoSEQ multiplex PCR. The repertoire has 60,000 to 95,000 clones, roughly 70% of them found once; the top ten carry 2.6%. The CDR3 is 16 amino acids. Germline lookup yields CDR1 MNHEY and CDR2 SMNVEV (reference sequence). Unmatched junction bases numbered 8, after V lost 6 bases and J lost 5 bases. This sample is drawn from a study of blood T cell repertoires in COVID-19. Sequenced material: peripheral blood. This clonotype was obtained from a human donor with acute or convalescent COVID-19. The donor label of this sample is uncertain. This chain connects TRBV27 to TRBJ1-6; 9 bases map to TRBD1. CDR3 DNA: TGTGCCAGCAGGGGGACAGGGTTGGCTGATAATTCACCCCTCCACTTT. Translating it yields CASRGTGLADNSPLHF.